This T cell receptor beta chain derives from a study of blood T cell repertoires in COVID-19. The wider study: Samples of COVID-19 (acute and convalescent) were obtained from the United States, Italy and Spain. T cells, B-cell-depleted T cells, or PBMCs supplied cDNA or gDNA.

The CDR3 is 14 amino acids. V was clipped by 2 bases and J by 10 bases, with 12 bases between them. The germline CDR1 and CDR2 sequences are MRHNA and SNTAGT. Measured with immunoSEQ multiplex PCR; TCRdb has only the in-frame clones, and not every one. This sample yields about 53,000 clones, of which about 77% are seen a single time; about 39% belongs to the top ten. The clonotype comes from a man between 65 and 80 years old with active or convalescent COVID-19. The sequencing sample was made of peripheral blood. The chain joins TRBV6-4 to TRBJ1-6; D is ambiguous. The CDR3 nucleotides are TGTGCCAGCAGTGACGAGGGATTCCGATCACCCCTCCACTTT. Amino acids: CASSDEGFRSPLHF.